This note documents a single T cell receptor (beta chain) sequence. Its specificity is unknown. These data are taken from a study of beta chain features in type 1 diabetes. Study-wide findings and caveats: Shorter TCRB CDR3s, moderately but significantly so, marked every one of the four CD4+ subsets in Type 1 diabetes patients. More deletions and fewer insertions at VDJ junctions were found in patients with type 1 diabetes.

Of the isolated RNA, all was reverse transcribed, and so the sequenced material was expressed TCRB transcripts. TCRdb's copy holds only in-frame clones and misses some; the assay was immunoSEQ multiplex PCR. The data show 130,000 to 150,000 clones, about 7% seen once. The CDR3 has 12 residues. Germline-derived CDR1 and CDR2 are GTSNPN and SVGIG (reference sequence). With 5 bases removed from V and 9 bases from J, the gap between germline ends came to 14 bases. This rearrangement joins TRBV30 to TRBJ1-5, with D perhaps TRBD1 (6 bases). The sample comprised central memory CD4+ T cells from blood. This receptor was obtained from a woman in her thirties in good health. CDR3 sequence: CAWQGLAGPQHF. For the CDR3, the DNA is TGTGCCTGGCAGGGGCTAGCAGGGCCCCAGCATTTT.